This record covers a single TCR beta chain. Its antigen is unknown. Timing groups of about 4 and about 12 weeks for second doses were pooled. The method was immunoSEQ multiplex PCR; TCRdb's version includes in-frame clones alone and lacks a portion of them. This sample has more than 95,000 clones, with 70% to 90% found just once. The data were taken from a study of T cell responses to AZD1222 COVID-19 vaccine. Germline CDR1 is KGHSH and CDR2 is LQKENI. Trimming took 4 bases from V and 0 from J; bases not matched to a gene: 2. CDR3 length: 14 amino acids. Whole-study findings and limits: Epitopes outside B.1.351 and B.1.1.7 mutated regions reportedly drew nearly half of spike TCRs.

This chain connects TRBV18 to TRBJ1-1, with TRBD1 identical over 7 bases. The origin of this receptor is an adult who received the AZD1222 COVID-19 vaccine. Sequenced material: peripheral blood, taken 28 days after the second AZD1222 dose. For the CDR3, the DNA is TGTGCCAGCTCACGCGGACAGGTGAACACTGAAGCTTTCTTT. Its protein product is CASSRGQVNTEAFF.